The sequence of this TCR beta chain was determined in a study of cytomegalovirus exposure and HLA in healthy donors. Study-level information: HLA-typed donors contributed some 85 million unique TCRs, which were held in an early data release.

This CDR3 has 13 residues. V lost 1 base, J lost 0 bases, and 6 bases lay in between. Germline lookup yields CDR1 GTSNPN and CDR2 SVGIG (reference sequence). PCR primers comprised 60 Vbeta and 13 Jbeta primers. As handled by the study authors: In a later analysis, around 11 million of tens of millions of unique beta chains occurred in at least two donors. This table comes from immunoSEQ multiplex PCR, and its TCRdb copy is limited to in-frame clones, with some not included. Clone size and V and J calls were adopted from that table, with D and trimming inferred from the DNA. In the table there are about 200,000 clones, over 60% of which are singletons. Of note for this clone: Its antigen is as yet unknown.

Overall study results and limits: The availability of immune exposure information extended only to CMV serostatus. CMV antigen specificity was confirmed in vitro for a few CMV-associated chains.

The rearrangement links TRBV30 to TRBJ1-1; D is uncertain. The specimen was PBMCs. The source of this sequence is a woman between 35 and 50 years old in good health and CMV-seronegative. The CDR3 sequence: CAWSGGVNTEAFF. The CDR3 coding sequence is TGTGCCTGGAGTGGCGGGGTGAACACTGAAGCTTTCTTT.